This T cell receptor beta chain originates from a study of spatial heterogeneity in lung cancer. Overall study context: Donation came from approximately 69 patients with untreated early-stage non-small cell lung cancer.

This CDR3 region has 13 residues. Germline CDR1 and CDR2: SGHAT and FQDESV (reference sequence). The V and J ends lost 1 base and 5 bases respectively, with 6 bases between them. TCRdb itself ran the 5' RACE reads through MiXCR, one entry per CDR3 protein. Among about 70,000 distinct CDR3 sequences listed, less than 9.5% were seen once. As to time point: blood at routine non-recurrence follow-up after resection. The chain has TRBV11-1 and TRBJ1-5; D unresolved. The sample in question was PBMCs, obtained at follow-up. The sequence derives from a female donor with early-stage non-small cell lung cancer. CDR3: CASSLGPHQPQHF. For the CDR3, the DNA is TGTGCCAGCAGCTTAGGACCCCATCAGCCCCAGCATTTT.